This section outlines one TCR beta chain sequence together with its context. TCRdb's copy holds only in-frame clones and misses some; the assay was immunoSEQ multiplex PCR. The profile shows around 50,000 clones, 75% to 90% of them singletons. V lost 5 bases and J lost 2, with 25 bases in between. The CDR3 extends over 18 amino acids. CDR1 is SGHAT and CDR2 is FQNNGV in the germline V gene. The data originate from a study of T cell changes during pregnancy in multiple sclerosis. The chain uses TRBV11-2 and TRBJ2-7; no clear D. This TCR came from a female donor with multiple sclerosis, enrolled in a pregnancy study. The sample was CD8+ T cells from peripheral blood mononuclear cells, taken in the second trimester of pregnancy. CDR3 sequence reads: CASSPDNPLPNSPYEQYF. The CDR3 coding sequence is TGTGCCAGCAGCCCAGATAATCCTCTACCCAATAGCCCCTACGAGCAGTACTTC. The variable domain in full, completed from reference TRBV11-2 and TRBJ2-7, reads EAGVAQSPRYKIIEKRQSVAFWCNPISGHATLYWYQQILGQGPKLLIQFQNNGVVDDSQLPKDRFSAERLKGVDSTLKIQPAKLEDSAVYLCASSPDNPLPNSPYEQYFGPGTRLTVT.